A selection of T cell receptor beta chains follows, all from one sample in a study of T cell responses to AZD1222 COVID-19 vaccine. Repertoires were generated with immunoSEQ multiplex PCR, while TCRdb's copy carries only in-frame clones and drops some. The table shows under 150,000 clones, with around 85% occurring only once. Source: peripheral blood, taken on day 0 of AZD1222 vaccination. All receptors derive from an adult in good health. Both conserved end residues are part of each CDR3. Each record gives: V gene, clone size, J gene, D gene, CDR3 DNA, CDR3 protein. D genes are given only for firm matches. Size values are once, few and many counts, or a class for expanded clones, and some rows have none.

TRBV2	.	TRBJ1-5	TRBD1	TGTGCCAGCAGGGGACAGGTTCTTAGCAATCAGCCCCAGCATTTT	CASRGQVLSNQPQHF
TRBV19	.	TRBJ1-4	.	TGTGCCAGTAGTATCGTCGCAGCCATCAATGAAAAACTGTTTTTT	CASSIVAAINEKLFF
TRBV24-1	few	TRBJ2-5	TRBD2	TGTGCCACCAGTGAACCGGGACTAGCGGGTAACCAAGAGACCCAGTACTTC	CATSEPGLAGNQETQYF
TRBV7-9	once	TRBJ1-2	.	TGTGCCAGCCTACGTTCAGGGGCCAACTATGGCTACACCTTC	CASLRSGANYGYTF
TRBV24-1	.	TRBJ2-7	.	TGTGCCACCAGTGAGGGGGCCCTCTCCTACGAGCAGTACTTC	CATSEGALSYEQYF
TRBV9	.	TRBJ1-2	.	TGTGCCAGCAACCGGGAGAATAACTATGGCTACACCTTC	CASNRENNYGYTF
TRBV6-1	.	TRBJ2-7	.	TGTGCCAGCAGTGAGTCAGGGTTCGGCTACGAGCAGTACTTC	CASSESGFGYEQYF
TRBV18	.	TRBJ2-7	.	TGTGCCAGCTCACCTGCTCTTCTCACCCTAGCCTACGAGCAGTACTTC	CASSPALLTLAYEQYF
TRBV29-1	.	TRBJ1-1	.	TGCAGCGTTACTCGAAGTTTCACTGAAGCTTTCTTT	CSVTRSFTEAFF
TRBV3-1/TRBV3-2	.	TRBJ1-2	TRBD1	TGTGCCAGCAGCCAAACCCGACAGGGGGCGTATGGCTACACCTTC	CASSQTRQGAYGYTF
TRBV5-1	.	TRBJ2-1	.	TGCGCCAGCAGCTTGGTCAGGGGAGACAATGAGCAGTTCTTC	CASSLVRGDNEQFF
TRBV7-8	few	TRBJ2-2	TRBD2	TGTGCCAGCAGCACGGGACTAGCGGGGGGCGTGACCGGGGAGCTGTTTTTT	CASSTGLAGGVTGELFF
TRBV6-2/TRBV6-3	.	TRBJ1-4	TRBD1	TGTGCCAGCAGCTTGACAGGGGGTGAAAAACTGTTTTTT	CASSLTGGEKLFF
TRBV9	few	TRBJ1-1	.	TGTGCCAGCAGCGTAGCAAGATCGACACAACTCACTGAAGCTTTCTTT	CASSVARSTQLTEAFF
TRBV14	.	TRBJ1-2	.	TGTGCCAGCAGCCAGTATTTACAGGATGCGAGTGGCTACACCTTC	CASSQYLQDASGYTF
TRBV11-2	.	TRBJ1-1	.	TGTGCCAGCAGCTTAGGTTCCGGGTACACTGAAGCTTTCTTT	CASSLGSGYTEAFF
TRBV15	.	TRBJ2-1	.	TGTGCCACCAGCAGTGGCGGGATTTACAATGAGCAGTTCTTC	CATSSGGIYNEQFF
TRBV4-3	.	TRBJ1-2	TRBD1	TGCGCCAGCAGCCAAGACCGGGACAGGGATCCCTATGGCTACACCTTC	CASSQDRDRDPYGYTF
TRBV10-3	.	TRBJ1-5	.	TGTGCCATCAGTGAGTCGGGTGGGTTACAGCCCCAGCATTTT	CAISESGGLQPQHF
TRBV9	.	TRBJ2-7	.	TGTGCCAGCAGCGGGGGACTTCGGGGCCACGAGCAGTACTTC	CASSGGLRGHEQYF
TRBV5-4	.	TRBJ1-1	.	TGTGCCAGCACCCCCCGGTCGAACACTGAAGCTTTCTTT	CASTPRSNTEAFF
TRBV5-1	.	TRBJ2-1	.	TGCGCCAGCAGCTTGGAGTCCGAGGGGTACAATGAGCAGTTCTTC	CASSLESEGYNEQFF
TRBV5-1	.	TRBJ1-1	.	TGCGCCAGCAGCTTGGCATCTACGGGCACTGAAGCTTTCTTT	CASSLASTGTEAFF
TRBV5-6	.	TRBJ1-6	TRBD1	TGTGCCAGCAGCTCGTTTGTCCAGGGGGTCAATTCACCCCTCCACTTT	CASSSFVQGVNSPLHF